These 20 T cell receptor beta chains were sequenced from one sample in a study of tumor-infiltrating lymphocytes in primary liver carcinoma. Making TCR beta cDNA involved 400 to 600 ng total RNA and a constant-region primer. Investigators got TCR beta libraries out of three nested multiplex PCR rounds, done with slightly modified ARM-PCR. PCR rounds one and two used TRBV1-TRBV30 forward primers with a C-beta reverse primer for about 11 cycles each. In TCRdb, the multiplex PCR reads were re-called with MiXCR into one record per CDR3 protein. Here the sample spans tens of thousands of distinct CDR3 sequences, about 80% being singletons. From unsorted bulk tissue weighing about 20-33 mg, DNA and RNA were co-extracted. Source material: liver tumor tissue from sampling region 5. Subset described: tumor region T5, tumor centre. The receptors here all came from a man between 35 and 55 years old with primary liver carcinoma and hepatitis B virus infection.

As regards this clonotype: Likely a read error: the CDR3 ends without its conserved phenylalanine or tryptophan. This chain joins TRBV28 and TRBJ2-7; 7 bases map to TRBD1. This CDR3 has 13 amino acids. Germline V gives CDR1 MDHEN, CDR2 SYDVKM. The CDR3 here is CASCLQGPVGQYL. CDR3 in DNA: TGTGCCAGCTGTTTACAGGGGCCCGTGGGGCAGTACTTA.

This clonotype was seen only a few times. In nucleotides, the CDR3 is TGTGCCAGCATGGAGACAGCGAACACCGGGAGGCTGTTTTTT. Its translation: CASMETANTGRLFF. The chain links TRBV12-3 or TRBV12-4 to TRBJ2-2; D is possibly TRBD2 (6 bases). Trimming cost V 7 bases and J 13 bases, with 22 bases left between them. The CDR3 has 14 amino acids.

This clonotype has at least ten counts. This chain links TRBV5-6 with TRBJ2-1, with D maybe TRBD1 (5 bases). This CDR3 has 15 amino acids. V shed 4 bases and J shed 6 bases, with 17 bases lying between them. Looked up from germline, CDR1 is SGHDT and CDR2 is YYEEEE. CDR3 sequence reads: CASSLDSPGPNEQFF. DNA of the CDR3: TGTGCCAGCAGCCTCGACAGCCCCGGACCCAATGAGCAGTTCTTC. The whole variable domain, remainder taken from reference TRBV5-6 and TRBJ2-1, is DAGVTQSPTHLIKTRGQQVTLRCSPKSGHDTVSWYQQALGQGPQFIFQYYEEEERQRGNFPDRFSGHQFPNYSSELNVNALLLGDSALYLCASSLDSPGPNEQFFGPGTRLTVL.

Of note for this clonotype: At one boundary the junction diverges from the germline segment, which might be a read error. J is TRBJ1-2 and V is TRBV25-1, with D perhaps matching TRBD1 (5 bases). Germline V gene sequence: CDR1 MGHDK, CDR2 SYGVNS. The CDR3 runs to 13 residues. The CDR3 protein is CASSPSWRGGYTF. The CDR3 DNA reads TGTGCCAGCAGTCCGTCATGGAGGGGTGGCTACACTTTC.

V gene TRBV29-1 combines with J gene TRBJ2-1; possibly TRBD2 for D (5 bases). From germline, CDR1 is SQVTM and CDR2 ANQGSEA. The germline V and J ends were trimmed by 5 bases and 10 bases, with 9 bases remaining between them. There are 10 residues in the CDR3. CDR3 coding DNA: TGCAGCGTTCTTCGAGGGGAGCAGTTCTTC. Its protein is CSVLRGEQFF.

The chain recombines TRBV7-8 with TRBJ1-2; D gene uncertain. V was shortened by 5 bases and J by 5 bases, with 15 bases between the two germline ends. The CDR3 is made up of 14 amino acids. The germline CDR1 and CDR2 sequences are SGHVS and FQNEAQ. The CDR3 DNA follows: TGTGCCAGCAGCATAATAGCGTCAGAGTATGGCTACACCTTC. Amino acid sequence: CASSIIASEYGYTF.

This clonotype was counted a few times. CDR3: CASSPGTLSYNEQFF. CDR3 bases: TGTGCCAGCAGCCCCGGGACGCTATCCTACAATGAGCAGTTCTTC. The chain uses TRBV9 and TRBJ2-1; D could derive from TRBD1 or TRBD2 (5 bases each). The V end was cut by 4 bases, the J end by 1 base, with 12 bases between. The V gene's germline CDR1 is SGDLS and CDR2 YYNGEE. The CDR3 runs 15 residues.

Points on this clonotype: Just one base apart from a much larger clone, this may be a read error. The chain joins TRBV5-1 to TRBJ2-5, with D maybe TRBD2 (5 bases). Germline CDR1 reads SGHRS; CDR2 reads YFSETQ. CDR3 length: 13 amino acids. The CDR3 DNA follows: TGCGCCAGCAGCGTGAGTCCAAGGGAGACCCGGTACTTC. Translated: CASSVSPRETRYF.

As regards this clonotype: A junction end diverges from the germline sequence, so it may reflect a read error. The CDR3 is CACSYYYRDRGTYEEYF. The CDR3 DNA reads as TGTGCCTGCAGTTACTATTATCGGGACAGGGGCACCTACGAGGAGTACTTC. The rearrangement joins TRBV28 to TRBJ2-7; 10 bases line up with TRBD1. CDR1 MDHEN and CDR2 SYDVKM come from the germline V gene. This CDR3 comprises 17 residues.

Points on this clonotype: Because it lacks the conserved phenylalanine or tryptophan at the end, this CDR3 is likely a read error. The chain uses TRBV11-1 and TRBJ2-1, with 7 bases that match TRBD2. CDR3 length: 18 amino acids. CDR1 is SGHAT and CDR2 is FQDESV in the germline V gene (reference sequence). Trimming took 2 bases from V and 1 from J; bases not matched to a gene: 11. The CDR3 sequence: CASSLSSLTGGSYNEQFL. The CDR3 nucleotides are TGTGCCAGCAGCTTAAGTTCCCTAACGGGAGGATCCTACAATGAGCAGTTCTTG.

Of note for this clonotype: Without the conserved terminal phenylalanine or tryptophan, this CDR3 likely stems from a read error. The gene calls are TRBV29-1 and TRBJ1-1, with D hard to call. Looked up from germline, CDR1 is SQVTM and CDR2 is ANQGSEA. CDR3 length: 13 amino acids. V dropped 7 bases and J dropped 5 bases, with 17 bases sitting between them. CDR3 sequence reads: CSAQSQKNTEAFP. CDR3 DNA: TGCAGCGCTCAGAGCCAGAAGAATACTGAAGCTTTCCCT.

V gene TRBV29-1 combines with J gene TRBJ2-5; 13 nucleotides agree with TRBD2. The CDR3 is 15 amino acids. Per germline, CDR1 SQVTM and CDR2 ANQGSEA. In nucleotides, the CDR3 is TGCAGTGTTCGGACTAGCGGGAGTGAGGCAGAGACCCAGTACTTC. Protein: CSVRTSGSEAETQYF.

Remarks on this clonotype: Sequence at one end of the junction differs from germline and may be a read error. The V gene is TRBV4-2, the J gene TRBJ2-6, with TRBD2 identical over 11 bases. Germline values: CDR1 LGHNA, CDR2 YNFKEQ. The CDR3 consists of 18 residues. CDR3 region: CANIHVGTSGSGANVLAF. In DNA form, the CDR3 reads TGTGCCAACATCCATGTTGGGACTAGCGGTTCTGGGGCCAACGTCCTGGCTTTC.

A note on this clonotype: The CDR3 ends on some other residue instead of the conserved phenylalanine or tryptophan, so this is likely a read error. The chain couples TRBV29-1 to TRBJ2-5, with D perhaps matching TRBD1 or TRBD2 (5 bases each). With 4 bases removed from V and 9 bases from J, the gap between germline ends came to 15 bases. This CDR3 is 12 amino acids long. Germline-derived CDR1 and CDR2 are SQVTM and ANQGSEA. As DNA, the CDR3 is TGCAGCGTTGCGAACAGGCAGGAGGCCCAGTACTTA. This encodes CSVANRQEAQYL.

This clonotype was seen at least ten times. The chain recombines TRBV7-9 with TRBJ2-7; 7 positions match TRBD1. Losses at the gene ends were 4 bases for V and 2 bases for J; bases not matched to a gene: 2. There are 13 residues in the CDR3. Germline V lookup: CDR1 SEHNR, CDR2 FQNEAQ (reference sequence). This CDR3 is CASSWGQPYEQYF. The CDR3 DNA sequence: TGTGCCAGCAGCTGGGGACAGCCCTACGAGCAGTACTTC.

This clonotype has just one count. One end of the junction is discordant with germline, which a read error may explain. V gene TRBV11-3 combines with J gene TRBJ1-5; D might be TRBD1 (5 bases). The CDR3 runs 15 residues. Per germline, CDR1 SGHNT and CDR2 YENEEA. The CDR3 coding sequence is TGTGCCGGCAGCTTAGGTCTGGGGGTGGCTCAGCCCCTGCATTTT. Its translation is CAGSLGLGVAQPLHF.

Notes on this clonotype: One junction end does not reproduce the germline sequence, and a read error may be involved. V is TRBV30 and J is TRBJ2-1, with no clear D. Per germline, CDR1 GTSNPN and CDR2 SVGIG (reference sequence). The CDR3 length is 11 residues. CDR3 protein: CAWMEYNEQFF. CDR3 bases: TGCGCCTGGATGGAATACAATGAGCAGTTCTTC.

As to this clonotype: A junction end diverges from the germline sequence, so it may reflect a read error. This chain joins TRBV28 and TRBJ2-5; D is perhaps TRBD1 (6 bases). The CDR3 spans 13 residues. From germline, CDR1 is MDHEN and CDR2 SYDVKM. The CDR3 region is CASRKQGPETKHF. The CDR3 DNA is TGTGCCAGCAGAAAACAGGGTCCAGAGACCAAGCACTTC. Complete variable domain (other parts from reference TRBV28 and TRBJ2-5): DVKVTQSSRYLVKRTGEKVFLECVQDMDHENMFWYRQDPGLGLRLIYFSYDVKMKEKGDIPEGYSVSREKKERFSLILESASTNQTSMYLCASRKQGPETKHFGPGTRLLVL.

About this clonotype: At one boundary the junction diverges from the germline segment, which might be a read error. This chain uses TRBV11-3 with TRBJ2-1; D gene ambiguous. The CDR3 is 14 amino acids. The V gene's germline CDR1 is SGHNT and CDR2 YENEEA. The CDR3, as DNA: TGTGCCAGCAGCTTAGGTGTCTCGAACAAAGAGCAGCTCTTC. It yields the protein CASSLGVSNKEQLF.

As regards this clonotype: The missing conserved phenylalanine or tryptophan at the end of this CDR3 makes a read error likely. The chain joins TRBV6-1 to TRBJ1-5; D gene unclear. Germline V CDR1 and CDR2: MNHNS, SASEGT. The CDR3 contains 13 residues. Written as DNA, the CDR3 is TGTACCAGCAGTTGGGCAGGCAATCAGCCCCAGCATTAT. Translated: CTSSWAGNQPQHY.